Following are 3 T cell receptor beta chains from one sample sequenced in a study of cytomegalovirus exposure and HLA in healthy donors (dated by TCRdb to the late 2010s). Receptor amplification or capture employed the immunoSEQ multiplex PCR assay. For the multiplex PCR, a mixture combining 60 forward primers for TCR Vbeta segments and 13 reverse primers for TCR Jbeta segments was used. This immuneACCESS table, as held by TCRdb, lists in-frame sequences with V and J called but not all clones. Of the missing ones, under half trace to an unresolved V gene in checked studies; the others have no known cause. The sample profile shows about 190,000 clones; 65% to 90% of them were found once. Roughly 0.34% of the sample rests with the top ten. Sequencing was done on a sample of PBMCs. Receptor source: a woman in her thirties in good health and CMV-seronegative.

This clone was counted a single time. The J gene is TRBJ2-5, the V gene TRBV7-3; 8 nucleotides match TRBD1. The CDR3 consists of 16 residues. V was clipped by 1 base and J by 4 bases; unmatched bases: 8. The germline V gene encodes CDR1 SGHTA and CDR2 FQGTGA. CDR3 residues: CASSLNGQGAGETQYF. CDR3 nucleotides: TGTGCCAGCAGCTTAAATGGCCAGGGGGCAGGAGAGACCCAGTACTTC.

This sequence joins TRBV6-1 and TRBJ2-7; TRBD2 aligns across 8 bases. The germline V gene has CDR1 MNHNS and CDR2 SASEGT. Germline trimming cut 6 bases from V and 1 base from J; bases unmatched to any gene: 2. The CDR3 contains 13 residues. In DNA form, the CDR3 reads TGTGCCAGCAGGGCGGGAGGATCCTACGAGCAGTACTTC. Its translation: CASRAGGSYEQYF.

The chain joins TRBV15 to TRBJ2-3; a possible D gene is TRBD2 (7 bases). Germline V gene data show CDR1 as LNHNV and CDR2 as YYDKDF (reference sequence). The CDR3 covers 14 residues. V was cut by 3 bases and J by 6 bases, with 13 bases left in between. This CDR3 reads CATSRPGGADTQYF. In DNA form, the CDR3 reads TGTGCCACCAGCAGGCCTGGGGGGGCGGATACGCAGTATTTT.